The 23 T cell receptor beta chains in this list originate from one sample, sequenced in a study of beta chain features in type 1 diabetes. Points from the study as a whole: Moderate yet significant TCRB CDR3 shortening was seen in Type 1 diabetes patients in all four CD4+ subsets.

What was sequenced were expressed TCRB transcripts, since all of the isolated RNA had been reverse transcribed. Generated by immunoSEQ multiplex PCR, the TCRdb table keeps only in-frame clones and is missing some. The sample comprises fewer than 450,000 clones, roughly 13% of which are singletons, and 0.013% to 0.015% rests with the top ten. For these TCRs, the target antigens are not known. Material for sequencing was naive CD4+ T cells from blood. These receptors were collected from a woman younger than 30 with type 1 diabetes.

This clone was seen a handful of times. This sequence joins TRBV29-1 and TRBJ1-1, with 10 bases matching TRBD1. The junction had 6 bases not matched to a gene; V was cut back by 7 bases and J by 7 bases. Germline CDR1 reads SQVTM; CDR2 reads ANQGSEA. There are 12 residues in the CDR3. CDR3 DNA sequence: TGCAGCGCGACGGGACAGGGGAATGAAGCTTTCTTT. Protein product: CSATGQGNEAFF.

This clone was detected only a few times. The genes are TRBV4-2 and TRBJ2-1; no firm D call. Germline V CDR1 and CDR2: LGHNA, YNFKEQ. V lost 4 bases and J lost 8, with 9 bases in between. The CDR3 runs to 12 residues. CDR3 protein: CASSRFEDEQFF. The CDR3 DNA sequence: TGTGCCAGCAGCCGATTCGAGGATGAGCAGTTCTTC.

The chain links TRBV5-4 to TRBJ2-3, with TRBD2 identical over 7 bases. CDR3 length: 15 amino acids. Germline V gene data show CDR1 as SGHNT and CDR2 as YYREEE (reference sequence). V shed 1 base, J shed 3 bases, and the junction held 5 bases outside the gene matches. The CDR3 here is CASSLSGTKTDTQYF. CDR3 DNA sequence: TGTGCCAGCAGCTTGTCCGGGACTAAGACAGATACGCAGTATTTT. The variable domain in full, with the rest retrieved from reference TRBV5-4 and TRBJ2-3, is ETGVTQSPTHLIKTRGQQVTLRCSSQSGHNTVSWYQQALGQGPQFIFQYYREEENGRGNFPPRFSGLQFPNYSSELNVNALELDDSALYLCASSLSGTKTDTQYFGPGTRLTVL.

V usage is TRBV5-4 and J usage is TRBJ1-1; D gene unclear. The V end lost 3 bases, the J end lost 1 base, and 16 bases lay between the germline ends. CDR1 SGHNT and CDR2 YYREEE come from the germline V gene (reference sequence). The CDR3 has 16 residues. The CDR3 spells CASSSPHGSPNTEAFF. The CDR3 nucleotides read TGTGCCAGCAGCTCCCCCCATGGGAGCCCGAACACTGAAGCTTTCTTT.

This clone came up a few times. This chain uses TRBV28 with TRBJ2-7, with 10 bases fitting TRBD2. In germline, CDR1 is MDHEN, CDR2 SYDVKM. The CDR3 is made up of 15 amino acids. Unmatched junction bases numbered 3, after V lost 2 bases and J lost 2 bases. The CDR3 region has the DNA TGTGCCAGCAGTTTAGGACTAGCGGACCCCTACGAGCAGTACTTC. This sequence encodes CASSLGLADPYEQYF.

This clone turned up a few times. This rearrangement joins TRBV7-3 to TRBJ2-1; 10 positions match TRBD2. The CDR3 sequence is 15 residues long. Germline V gene sequence: CDR1 SGHTA, CDR2 FQGTGA. V lost 2 bases, J lost 4 bases, and 2 bases stayed unmatched. The CDR3 spells CASSLLAGAYNEQFF. CDR3 bases: TGTGCCAGCAGCTTACTAGCGGGAGCGTACAATGAGCAGTTCTTC.

This sequence joins TRBV5-1 and TRBJ2-1; the match to TRBD2 covers 11 bases. With 1 base clipped from V and 10 bases from J, the junction kept 13 bases outside the gene matches. The germline V gene has CDR1 SGHRS and CDR2 YFSETQ. The CDR3 length is 17 residues. In DNA form, the CDR3 reads TGCGCCAGCAGCTTGCGCGCAATAGCGGGAGGGCCGGGGGAGCAGTTCTTC. Translation gives CASSLRAIAGGPGEQFF.

The chain recombines TRBV28 with TRBJ2-3, with D perhaps matching TRBD2 (7 bases). Germline V gene sequence: CDR1 MDHEN, CDR2 SYDVKM. The CDR3 totals 15 residues. Trimming stripped 3 bases from V and 0 bases from J, with 10 bases between. The CDR3 bases are TGTGCCAGCAGTTTGGCGGGGGCTAGCACAGATACGCAGTATTTT. It encodes CASSLAGASTDTQYF.

The chain couples TRBV9 to TRBJ2-1; TRBD2 aligns across 12 bases. The CDR3 totals 15 residues. With 3 bases clipped from V and 7 bases from J, the junction kept 5 bases outside the gene matches. Germline V gene lookup returns CDR1 SGDLS and CDR2 YYNGEE. The DNA of the CDR3 is TGTGCCAGCAGCGACTCTGGACTAGCGGGGAATGAGCAGTTCTTC. Its translation: CASSDSGLAGNEQFF.

This chain connects TRBV10-1 to TRBJ2-3; D unclear. Trimming took off 4 bases at V and 1 base at J, with 6 bases between the two ends. CDR3 length equals 13 residues. From germline, CDR1 is WNHNN and CDR2 SYGVQD (reference sequence). CDR3 bases: TGCGCCAGCAGTGTTAGAGGCACAGATACGCAGTATTTT. Amino acids: CASSVRGTDTQYF.

Only a few counts were recorded for this clone. The rearrangement joins TRBV25-1 to TRBJ1-2; weak D call: TRBD1 (5 bases). The V and J ends lost 6 bases and 5 bases respectively, with 10 bases between them. Germline V gene data show CDR1 as MGHDK and CDR2 as SYGVNS. CDR3 length: 12 residues. The CDR3 region is CASRGGEYGYTF. CDR3 DNA sequence: TGTGCCAGCAGGGGGGGGGAATATGGCTACACCTTC.

J is TRBJ1-5 and V is TRBV6-1; 9 nucleotides align to TRBD1. V shed 4 bases, J shed 7 bases, and the junction held 5 bases outside the gene matches. The germline gives CDR1 MNHNS, CDR2 SASEGT. CDR3 length: 14 residues. This chain's CDR3 is CASSAQGAEQPQHF. CDR3 nucleotide sequence: TGTGCCAGCAGTGCACAGGGGGCGGAGCAGCCCCAGCATTTT.

This clone was observed a handful of times. J is TRBJ2-3 and V is TRBV7-4; D is uncertain. CDR3 length: 13 amino acids. Germline lookup yields CDR1 SGHVT and CDR2 SQSDAQ. V was shortened by 8 bases and J by 3 bases, with 12 bases between the two germline ends. This CDR3 is CASGVYTTDTQYF. The CDR3 bases are TGTGCCAGCGGTGTCTATACTACAGATACGCAGTATTTT. Complete variable domain (other parts from reference TRBV7-4 and TRBJ2-3): GAGVSQSPRYKVAKRGRDVALRCDSISGHVTLYWYRQTLGQGSEVLTYSQSDAQRDKSGRPSGRFSAERPERSVSTLKIQRTEQGDSAVYLCASGVYTTDTQYFGPGTRLTVL.

The sample holds a few counts of this clone. The CDR3: CASRILAGGPGTQYF. The CDR3 bases are TGTGCCAGCAGGATACTAGCGGGAGGGCCGGGGACCCAGTACTTC. This chain uses TRBV7-2 with TRBJ2-5; 13 bases line up with TRBD2. J was trimmed by 7 bases and V by 6 bases; bases with no gene match: 8. Germline CDR1 SGHTA, CDR2 FQGNSA. This CDR3 region has 15 residues.

The rearrangement uses TRBV9 and TRBJ2-1, with D tentatively TRBD2 (6 bases). V was cut by 4 bases and J by 5 bases, with 16 bases left in between. This CDR3 has 15 residues. Germline-derived CDR1 and CDR2 are SGDLS and YYNGEE. CDR3 sequence (DNA): TGTGCCAGCAGCTACCGGGGAGGATCTAACAATGAGCAGTTCTTC. Translation gives CASSYRGGSNNEQFF.

This chain uses TRBV30 with TRBJ1-1; TRBD1 matches 10 bases. V shed 2 bases and J 5 bases; nucleotides not matched to a gene: 8. The CDR3 is made up of 15 amino acids. Germline values: CDR1 GTSNPN, CDR2 SVGIG (reference sequence). The CDR3 DNA reads as TGTGCCTGGAGTTCTTGGACAGGGGGGAGAACTGAAGCTTTCTTT. Translating it yields CAWSSWTGGRTEAFF. The whole variable domain, filled in from reference TRBV30 and TRBJ1-1, reads SQTIHQWPATLVQPVGSPLSLECTVEGTSNPNLYWYRQAAGRGLQLLFYSVGIGQISSEVPQNLSASRPQDRQFILSSKKLLLSDSGFYLCAWSSWTGGRTEAFFGQGTRLTVV.

This clone was counted only a few times. This chain uses TRBV19 with TRBJ2-3; 7 positions agree with TRBD2. Germline values: CDR1 LNHDA, CDR2 SQIVND (reference sequence). The J segment lost 3 bases and the V segment lost 1 base, leaving 1 base of the junction unmatched. The CDR3 spans 14 residues. Here the CDR3 DNA reads TGTGCCAGTAGTATAGGGGGGGGGACAGATACGCAGTATTTT. It yields the protein CASSIGGGTDTQYF.

The V and J genes are TRBV28 and TRBJ2-7; possibly TRBD1 for D (6 bases). V shed 6 bases and J shed 7 bases, with 16 bases lying between them. This CDR3 has 13 amino acids. CDR1 MDHEN and CDR2 SYDVKM come from the germline V gene. The CDR3, as DNA: TGTGCCAGCAGCACTCAGGGGTTGTGGGAGCAGTACTTC. Its translation is CASSTQGLWEQYF.

The chain couples TRBV11-2 to TRBJ2-7; a weak D match, TRBD2 (5 bases). Germline CDR1 reads SGHAT; CDR2 reads FQNNGV. This CDR3 is built from 15 residues. Trimming left V 1 base short and J 4 bases short, with 14 bases between. The CDR3 DNA is TGTGCCAGCAGCTTAGCTATGGGAGTAATGTACGAGCAGTACGTC. It codes for CASSLAMGVMYEQYV.

This chain connects TRBV5-1 to TRBJ2-5; 7 positions agree with TRBD1. The CDR3 sequence is 14 residues long. V trimming: 4 bases; J trimming: 1 base; junction bases outside the gene matches: 4. The germline gives CDR1 SGHRS, CDR2 YFSETQ. The CDR3 nucleotides read TGCGCCAGCAGCCCGGGACAGCCCCAAGAGACCCAGTACTTC. It is translated as CASSPGQPQETQYF.

This clone occurred a few times. V is TRBV29-1 and J is TRBJ1-2, with D hard to call. This CDR3 contains 8 residues. Germline V gives CDR1 SQVTM, CDR2 ANQGSEA. In DNA, the CDR3 is TGCAGTACCCCTGAGTACACCTTC. Translated: CSTPEYTF.

The chain uses TRBV30 and TRBJ2-5, with D possibly TRBD2 on 6 matching bases. Trimming pared 0 bases from V and 5 bases from J, leaving 19 bases between. Per the germline V gene, CDR1 is GTSNPN and CDR2 is SVGIG (reference sequence). This CDR3 comprises 16 residues. CDR3 bases: TGTGCCTGGAGTGTACTGGGACTTACAACCCGGGAGACCCAGTACTTC. It is translated as CAWSVLGLTTRETQYF.

The rearrangement joins TRBV11-2 to TRBJ2-1; TRBD2 aligns across 9 bases. Germline trimming cut 1 base from V and 4 bases from J; bases unmatched to any gene: 2. Germline CDR1 is SGHAT and CDR2 is FQNNGV. The CDR3 runs 15 residues. The CDR3 coding sequence is TGTGCCAGCAGCTTAGTTACTAGCGGGTACAATGAGCAGTTCTTC. It yields the protein CASSLVTSGYNEQFF.